This T cell receptor (beta chain) came from a study of tumor-infiltrating lymphocytes in primary liver carcinoma. For the study at large: Patients were men and women aged 30 to 69 years. Whole-study findings and limits: Tumors had a top-250-clone fraction that was significantly higher than blood (p = 0.039).

This clonotype was seen more than once but under ten times. The antigen is not known. Both RNA and DNA were isolated together from around 20-30 mg of bulk tissue that had not been sorted. Patients' primary liver carcinoma was surgically resected. Donors were untreated and chronically infected with HBV. The CDR3 is made up of 15 amino acids. Germline V gives CDR1 SEHNR, CDR2 FQNEAQ (reference sequence). The trim removed 5 bases at V and 5 bases at J, leaving 10 bases unmatched. TCR beta cDNA came from roughly 450 ng total RNA, primed with a constant-region primer. Three nested multiplex PCR rounds, a slightly modified ARM-PCR, produced the libraries for TCR beta. TRBV1-TRBV30 forward and Cbeta reverse primers drove the first two roughly 10-cycle rounds. One entry per CDR3 protein, called by TCRdb with MiXCR from the multiplex PCR reads. The sample holds roughly 120,000 distinct CDR3 sequences; roughly 69% are singletons and the top ten take about a tenth.

The J gene is TRBJ2-3, the V gene TRBV7-9; TRBD2 matches at 7 bases. Material: liver tumor tissue from sampling region 1. Subset here: tumor region T1, superior pole. The TCR comes from a woman aged 60-75 years with primary liver carcinoma and hepatitis B virus infection. CDR3 bases: TGTGCCAGCAGCCGACTACGCGGGGGAGGAGATACGCAGTATTTT. It yields the protein CASSRLRGGGDTQYF.